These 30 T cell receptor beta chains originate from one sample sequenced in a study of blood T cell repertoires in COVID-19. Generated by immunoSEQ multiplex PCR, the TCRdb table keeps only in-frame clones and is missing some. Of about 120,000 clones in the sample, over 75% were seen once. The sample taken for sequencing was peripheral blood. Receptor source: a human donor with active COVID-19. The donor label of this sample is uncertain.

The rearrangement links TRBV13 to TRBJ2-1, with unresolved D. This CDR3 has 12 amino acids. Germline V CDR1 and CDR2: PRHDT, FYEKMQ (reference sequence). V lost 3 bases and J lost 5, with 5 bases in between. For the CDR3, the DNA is TGTGCCAGCAGCTTCGGAGACAATGAGCAGTTCTTC. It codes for CASSFGDNEQFF.

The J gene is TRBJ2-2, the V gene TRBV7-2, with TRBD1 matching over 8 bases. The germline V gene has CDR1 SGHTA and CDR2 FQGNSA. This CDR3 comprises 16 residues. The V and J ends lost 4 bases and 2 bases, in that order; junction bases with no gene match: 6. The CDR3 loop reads CASSSTGGSNTGELFF. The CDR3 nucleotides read TGTGCCAGCAGCTCAACAGGGGGGAGCAACACCGGGGAGCTGTTTTTT.

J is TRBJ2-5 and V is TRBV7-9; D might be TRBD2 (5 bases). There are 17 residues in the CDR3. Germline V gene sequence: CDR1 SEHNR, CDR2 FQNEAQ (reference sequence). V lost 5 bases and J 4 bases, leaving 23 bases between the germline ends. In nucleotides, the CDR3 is TGTGCCAGCAGCCAACTAAGCGGCCCTGGTCTAGCAGAGACCCAGTACTTC. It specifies CASSQLSGPGLAETQYF.

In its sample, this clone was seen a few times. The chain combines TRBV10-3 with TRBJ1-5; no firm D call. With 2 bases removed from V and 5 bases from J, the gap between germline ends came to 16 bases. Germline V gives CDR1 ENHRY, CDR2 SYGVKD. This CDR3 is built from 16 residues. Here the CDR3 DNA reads TGTGCCATCAGTGAGGCGGACTTTGGCGGCGATCAGCCCCAGCATTTT. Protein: CAISEADFGGDQPQHF.

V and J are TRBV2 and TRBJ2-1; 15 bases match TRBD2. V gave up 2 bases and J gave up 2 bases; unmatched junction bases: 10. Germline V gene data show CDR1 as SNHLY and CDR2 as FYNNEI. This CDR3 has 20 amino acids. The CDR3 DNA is TGTGCCAGCAGTGAACTGTGGACTAGCGGGGGGGCAGGGGCCTACAATGAGCAGTTCTTC. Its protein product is CASSELWTSGGAGAYNEQFF.

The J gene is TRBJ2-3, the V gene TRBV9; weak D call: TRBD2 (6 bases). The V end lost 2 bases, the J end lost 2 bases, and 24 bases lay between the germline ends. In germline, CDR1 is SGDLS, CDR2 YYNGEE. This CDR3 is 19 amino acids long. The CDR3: CASSVGTGAWGVNTDTQYF. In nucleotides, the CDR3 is TGTGCCAGCAGCGTGGGGACGGGCGCTTGGGGGGTCAACACAGATACGCAGTATTTT.

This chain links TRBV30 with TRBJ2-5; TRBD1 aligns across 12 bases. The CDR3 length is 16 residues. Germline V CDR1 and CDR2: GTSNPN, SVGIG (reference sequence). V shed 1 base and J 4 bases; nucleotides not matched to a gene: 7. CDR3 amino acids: CAWSDGDRGPRETQYF. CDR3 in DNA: TGTGCCTGGAGTGATGGGGACAGGGGGCCACGAGAGACCCAGTACTTC.

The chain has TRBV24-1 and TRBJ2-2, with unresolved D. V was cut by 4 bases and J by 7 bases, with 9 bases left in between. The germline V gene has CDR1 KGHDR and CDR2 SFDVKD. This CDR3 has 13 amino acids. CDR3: CATSEQVHGELFF. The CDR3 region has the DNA TGTGCCACCAGTGAACAAGTTCACGGGGAGCTGTTTTTT.

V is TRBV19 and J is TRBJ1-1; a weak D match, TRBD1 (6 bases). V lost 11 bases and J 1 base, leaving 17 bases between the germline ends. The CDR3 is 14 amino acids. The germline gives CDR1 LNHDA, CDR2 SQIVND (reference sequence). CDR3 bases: TGTGCCTCTGATTGGGGGCGCGGGAACACTGAAGCTTTCTTT. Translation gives CASDWGRGNTEAFF. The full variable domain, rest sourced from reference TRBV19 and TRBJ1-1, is DGGITQSPKYLFRKEGQNVTLSCEQNLNHDAMYWYRQDPGQGLRLIYYSQIVNDFQKGDIAEGYSVSREKKESFPLTVTSAQKNPTAFYLCASDWGRGNTEAFFGQGTRLTVV.

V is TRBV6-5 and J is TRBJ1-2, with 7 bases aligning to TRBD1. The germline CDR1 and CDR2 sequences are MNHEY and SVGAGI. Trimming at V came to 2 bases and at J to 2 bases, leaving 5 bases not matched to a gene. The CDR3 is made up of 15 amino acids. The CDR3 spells CASSYQTGYNYGYTF. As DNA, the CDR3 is TGTGCCAGCAGTTACCAGACAGGGTACAACTATGGCTACACCTTC.

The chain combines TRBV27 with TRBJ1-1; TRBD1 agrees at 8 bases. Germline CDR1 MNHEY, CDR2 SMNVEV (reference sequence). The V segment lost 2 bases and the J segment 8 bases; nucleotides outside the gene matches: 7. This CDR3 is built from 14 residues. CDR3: CASSLLQGAGEAFF. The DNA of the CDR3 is TGTGCCAGCAGTTTACTCCAGGGGGCCGGGGAAGCTTTCTTT.

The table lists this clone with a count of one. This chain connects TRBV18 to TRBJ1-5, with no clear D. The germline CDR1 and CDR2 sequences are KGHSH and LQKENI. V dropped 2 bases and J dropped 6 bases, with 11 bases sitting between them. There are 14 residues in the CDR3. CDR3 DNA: TGTGCCAGCTCACCAGGGAGGATACGTCAGCCCCAGCATTTT. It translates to CASSPGRIRQPQHF. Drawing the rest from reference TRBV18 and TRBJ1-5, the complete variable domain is NAGVMQNPRHLVRRRGQEARLRCSPMKGHSHVYWYRQLPEEGLKFMVYLQKENIIDESGMPKERFSAEFPKEGPSILRIQQVVRGDSAAYFCASSPGRIRQPQHFGDGTRLSIL.

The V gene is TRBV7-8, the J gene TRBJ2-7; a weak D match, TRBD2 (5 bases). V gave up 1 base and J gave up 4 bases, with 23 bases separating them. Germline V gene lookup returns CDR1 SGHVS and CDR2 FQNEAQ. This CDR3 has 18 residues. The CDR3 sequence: CASSLDQRLYGERYEQYF. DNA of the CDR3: TGTGCCAGCAGCTTAGATCAGCGGTTGTATGGAGAAAGGTACGAGCAGTACTTC.

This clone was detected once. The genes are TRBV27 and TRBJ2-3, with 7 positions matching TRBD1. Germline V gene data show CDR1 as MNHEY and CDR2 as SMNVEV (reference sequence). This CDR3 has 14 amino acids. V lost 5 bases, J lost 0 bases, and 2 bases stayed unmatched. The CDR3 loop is CASSPGQSTDTQYF. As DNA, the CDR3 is TGTGCCAGCAGTCCGGGACAGAGCACAGATACGCAGTATTTT.

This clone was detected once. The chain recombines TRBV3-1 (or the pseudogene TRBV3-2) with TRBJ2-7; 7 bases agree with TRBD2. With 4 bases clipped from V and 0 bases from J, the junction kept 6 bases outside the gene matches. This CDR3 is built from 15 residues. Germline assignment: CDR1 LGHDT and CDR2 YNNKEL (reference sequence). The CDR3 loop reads CASSRLGRSSYEQYF. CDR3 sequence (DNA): TGTGCCAGCAGCCGGCTCGGGAGGAGCTCCTACGAGCAGTACTTC.

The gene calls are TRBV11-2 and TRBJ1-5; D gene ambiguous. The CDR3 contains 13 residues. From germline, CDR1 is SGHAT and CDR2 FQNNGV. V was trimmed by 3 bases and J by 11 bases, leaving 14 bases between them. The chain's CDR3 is CASSFPGSPSQHF. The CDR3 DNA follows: TGTGCCAGCAGCTTTCCAGGTTCTCCGTCCCAGCATTTT.

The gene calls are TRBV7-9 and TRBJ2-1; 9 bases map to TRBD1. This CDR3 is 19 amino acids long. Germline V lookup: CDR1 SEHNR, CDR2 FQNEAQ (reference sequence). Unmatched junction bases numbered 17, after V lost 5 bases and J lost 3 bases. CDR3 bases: TGTGCCAGCAGCATCCGGGACAGGGTCAACAGGCTAAGCTACAATGAGCAGTTCTTC. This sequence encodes CASSIRDRVNRLSYNEQFF. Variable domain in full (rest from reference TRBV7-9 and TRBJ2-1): DTGVSQNPRHKITKRGQNVTFRCDPISEHNRLYWYRQTLGQGPEFLTYFQNEAQLEKSRLLSDRFSAERPKGSFSTLEIQRTEQGDSAMYLCASSIRDRVNRLSYNEQFFGPGTRLTVL.

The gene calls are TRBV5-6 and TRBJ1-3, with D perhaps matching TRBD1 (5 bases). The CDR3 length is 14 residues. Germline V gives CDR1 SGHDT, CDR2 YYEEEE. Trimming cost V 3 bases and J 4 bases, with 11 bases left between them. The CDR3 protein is CASSSTGPGNTIYF. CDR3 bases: TGTGCCAGCAGCTCTACAGGACCGGGAAACACCATATATTTT.

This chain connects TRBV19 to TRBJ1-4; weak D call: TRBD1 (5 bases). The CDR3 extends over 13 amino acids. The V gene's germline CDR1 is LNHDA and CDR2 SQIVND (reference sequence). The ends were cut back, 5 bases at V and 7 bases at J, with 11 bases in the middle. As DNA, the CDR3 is TGTGCCAGTAGTTACCAGGGTGGTGAAAAACTGTTTTTT. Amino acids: CASSYQGGEKLFF.

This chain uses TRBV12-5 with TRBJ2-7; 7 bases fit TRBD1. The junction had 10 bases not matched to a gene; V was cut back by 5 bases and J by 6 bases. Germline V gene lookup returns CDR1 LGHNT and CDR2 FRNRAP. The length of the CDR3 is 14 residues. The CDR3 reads CASGTGTAGSEQYF. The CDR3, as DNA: TGTGCTAGTGGTACTGGGACAGCCGGTTCCGAGCAGTACTTC.

The CDR3 bases are TGTGCCAGCAGCCCGTCCCAACAGGGAGTCCACGAGCAGTACTTC. Amino acids: CASSPSQQGVHEQYF. The rearrangement links TRBV7-6 to TRBJ2-7, with D perhaps matching TRBD1 (6 bases). Germline V CDR1 and CDR2: SGHVS, FNYEAQ. Trimming shortened V by 5 bases and J by 5 bases, and 19 bases separated the two germline ends. The CDR3 covers 15 residues. The full variable domain, with the rest looked up from reference TRBV7-6 and TRBJ2-7, is GAGVSQSPRYKVTKRGQDVALRCDPISGHVSLYWYRQALGQGPEFLTYFNYEAQQDKSGLPNDRFSAERPEGSISTLTIQRTEQRDSAMYRCASSPSQQGVHEQYFGPGTRLTVT.

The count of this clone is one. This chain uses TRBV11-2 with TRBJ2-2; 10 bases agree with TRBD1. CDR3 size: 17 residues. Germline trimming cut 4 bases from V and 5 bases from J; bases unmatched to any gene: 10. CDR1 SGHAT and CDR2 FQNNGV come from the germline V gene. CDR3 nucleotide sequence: TGTGCCAGCAGCTCAGGCTGGGACAGGGGTTATACCGGGGAGCTGTTTTTT. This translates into CASSSGWDRGYTGELFF. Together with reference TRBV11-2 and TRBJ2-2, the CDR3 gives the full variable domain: EAGVAQSPRYKIIEKRQSVAFWCNPISGHATLYWYQQILGQGPKLLIQFQNNGVVDDSQLPKDRFSAERLKGVDSTLKIQPAKLEDSAVYLCASSSGWDRGYTGELFFGEGSRLTVL.

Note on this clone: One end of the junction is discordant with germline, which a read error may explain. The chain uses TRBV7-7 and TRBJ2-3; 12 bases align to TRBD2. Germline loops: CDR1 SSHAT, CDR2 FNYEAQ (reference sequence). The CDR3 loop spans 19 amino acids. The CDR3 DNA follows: TGTGCTAGCAGCTTAGCGCTGGCTAGCGGGGGGGCGAGCACAGATACGCAGTATTTT. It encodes CASSLALASGGASTDTQYF.

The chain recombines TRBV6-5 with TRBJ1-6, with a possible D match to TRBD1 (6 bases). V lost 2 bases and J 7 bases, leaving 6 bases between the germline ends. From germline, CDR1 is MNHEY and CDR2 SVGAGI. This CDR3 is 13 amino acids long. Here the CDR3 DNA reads TGTGCCAGCAGTTACGACAGGAATTCACCCCTCCACTTT. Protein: CASSYDRNSPLHF.

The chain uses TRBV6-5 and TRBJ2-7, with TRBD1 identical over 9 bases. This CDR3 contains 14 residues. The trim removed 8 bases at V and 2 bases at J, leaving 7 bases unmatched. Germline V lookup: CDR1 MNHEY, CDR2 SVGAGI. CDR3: CASCIRDRAYEQYF. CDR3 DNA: TGTGCCAGCTGTATCCGGGACAGGGCCTACGAGCAGTACTTC.

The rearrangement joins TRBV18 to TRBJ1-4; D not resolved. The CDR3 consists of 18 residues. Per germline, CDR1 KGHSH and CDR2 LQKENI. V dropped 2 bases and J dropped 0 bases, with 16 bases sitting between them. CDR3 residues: CASSPRPTFSTTNEKLFF. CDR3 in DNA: TGTGCCAGCTCACCAAGACCGACATTCTCCACAACTAATGAAAAACTGTTTTTT. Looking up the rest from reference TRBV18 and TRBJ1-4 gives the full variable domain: NAGVMQNPRHLVRRRGQEARLRCSPMKGHSHVYWYRQLPEEGLKFMVYLQKENIIDESGMPKERFSAEFPKEGPSILRIQQVVRGDSAAYFCASSPRPTFSTTNEKLFFGSGTQLSVL.

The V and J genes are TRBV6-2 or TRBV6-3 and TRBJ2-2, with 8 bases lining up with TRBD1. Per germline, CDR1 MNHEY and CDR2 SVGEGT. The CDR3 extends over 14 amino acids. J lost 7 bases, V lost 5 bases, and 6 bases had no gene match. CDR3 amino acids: CASSPWTGRGELFF. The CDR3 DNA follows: TGTGCCAGCAGTCCCTGGACAGGGCGCGGGGAGCTGTTTTTT.

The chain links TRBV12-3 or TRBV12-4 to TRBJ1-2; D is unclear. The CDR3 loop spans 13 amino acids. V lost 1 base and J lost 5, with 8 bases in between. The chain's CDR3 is CASSLESRYGYTF. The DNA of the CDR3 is TGTGCCAGCAGTTTAGAATCCCGTTATGGCTACACCTTC.

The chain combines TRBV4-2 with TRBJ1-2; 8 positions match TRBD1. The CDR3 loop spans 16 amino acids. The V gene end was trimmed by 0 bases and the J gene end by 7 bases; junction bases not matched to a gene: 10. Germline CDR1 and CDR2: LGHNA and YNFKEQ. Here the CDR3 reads CASSQDWTGRMFGYTF. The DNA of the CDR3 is TGTGCCAGCAGCCAAGATTGGACAGGGAGGATGTTTGGCTACACCTTC.

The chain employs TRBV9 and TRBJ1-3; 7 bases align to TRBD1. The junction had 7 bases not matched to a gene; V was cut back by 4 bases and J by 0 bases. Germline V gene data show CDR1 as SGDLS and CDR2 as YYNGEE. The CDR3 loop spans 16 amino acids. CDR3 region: CASSTRTGGSGNTIYF. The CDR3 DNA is TGTGCCAGCAGCACCCGGACAGGCGGCTCTGGAAACACCATATATTTT.